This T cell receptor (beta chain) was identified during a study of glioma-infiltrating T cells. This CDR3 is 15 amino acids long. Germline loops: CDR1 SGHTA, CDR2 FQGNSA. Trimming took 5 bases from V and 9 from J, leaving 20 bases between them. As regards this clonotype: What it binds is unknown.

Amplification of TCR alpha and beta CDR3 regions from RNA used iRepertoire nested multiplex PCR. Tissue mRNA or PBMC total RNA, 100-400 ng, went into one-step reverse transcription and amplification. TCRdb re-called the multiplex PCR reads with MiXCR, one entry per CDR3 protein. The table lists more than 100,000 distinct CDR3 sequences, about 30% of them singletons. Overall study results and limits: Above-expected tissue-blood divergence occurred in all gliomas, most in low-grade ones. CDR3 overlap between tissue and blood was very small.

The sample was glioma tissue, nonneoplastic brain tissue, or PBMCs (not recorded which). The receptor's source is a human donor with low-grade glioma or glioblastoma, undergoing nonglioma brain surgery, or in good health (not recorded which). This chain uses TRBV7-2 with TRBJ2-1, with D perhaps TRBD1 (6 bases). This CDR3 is CASSRDRSTLGEQFF. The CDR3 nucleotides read TGTGCCAGCAGCCGCGACAGGTCCACCCTTGGTGAGCAGTTCTTC. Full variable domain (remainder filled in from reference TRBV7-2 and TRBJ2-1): GAGVSQSPSNKVTEKGKDVELRCDPISGHTALYWYRQSLGQGLEFLIYFQGNSAPDKSGLPSDRFSAERTGGSVSTLTIQRTQQEDSAVYLCASSRDRSTLGEQFFGPGTRLTVL.